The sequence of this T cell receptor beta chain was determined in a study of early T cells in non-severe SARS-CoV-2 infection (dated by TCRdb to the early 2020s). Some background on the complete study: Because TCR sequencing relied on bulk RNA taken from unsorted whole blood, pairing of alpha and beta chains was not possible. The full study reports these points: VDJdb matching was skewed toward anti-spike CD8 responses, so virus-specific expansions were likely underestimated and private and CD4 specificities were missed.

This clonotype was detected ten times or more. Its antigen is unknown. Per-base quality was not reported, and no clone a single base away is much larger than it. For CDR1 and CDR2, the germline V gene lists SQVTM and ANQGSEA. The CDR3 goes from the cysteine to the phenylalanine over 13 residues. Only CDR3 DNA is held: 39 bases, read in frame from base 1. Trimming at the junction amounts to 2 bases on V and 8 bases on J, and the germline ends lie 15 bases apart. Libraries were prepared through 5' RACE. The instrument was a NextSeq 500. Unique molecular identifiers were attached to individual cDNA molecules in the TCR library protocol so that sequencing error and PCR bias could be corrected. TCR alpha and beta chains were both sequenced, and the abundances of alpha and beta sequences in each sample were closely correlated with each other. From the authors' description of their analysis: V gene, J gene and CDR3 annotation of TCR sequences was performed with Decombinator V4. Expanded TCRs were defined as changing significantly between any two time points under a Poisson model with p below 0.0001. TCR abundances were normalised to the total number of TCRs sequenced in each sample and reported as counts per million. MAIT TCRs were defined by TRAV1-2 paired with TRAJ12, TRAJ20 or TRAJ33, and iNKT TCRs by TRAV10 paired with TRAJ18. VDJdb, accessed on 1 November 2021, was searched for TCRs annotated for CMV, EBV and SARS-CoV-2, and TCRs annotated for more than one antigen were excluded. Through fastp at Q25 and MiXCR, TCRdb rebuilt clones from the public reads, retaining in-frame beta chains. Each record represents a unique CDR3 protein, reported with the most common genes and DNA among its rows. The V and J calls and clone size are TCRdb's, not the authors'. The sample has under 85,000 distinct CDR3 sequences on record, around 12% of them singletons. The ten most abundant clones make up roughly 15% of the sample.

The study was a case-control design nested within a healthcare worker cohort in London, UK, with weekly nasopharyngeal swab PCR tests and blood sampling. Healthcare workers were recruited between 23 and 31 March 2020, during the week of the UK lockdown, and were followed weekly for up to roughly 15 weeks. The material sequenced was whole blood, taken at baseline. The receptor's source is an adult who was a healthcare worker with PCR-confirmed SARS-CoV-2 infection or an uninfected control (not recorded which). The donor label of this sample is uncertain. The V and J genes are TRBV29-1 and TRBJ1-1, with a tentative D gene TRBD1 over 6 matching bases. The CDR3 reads CSVEKGQGREAFF. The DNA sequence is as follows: TGCAGCGTTGAAAAGGGGCAGGGGAGAGAAGCTTTCTTT.